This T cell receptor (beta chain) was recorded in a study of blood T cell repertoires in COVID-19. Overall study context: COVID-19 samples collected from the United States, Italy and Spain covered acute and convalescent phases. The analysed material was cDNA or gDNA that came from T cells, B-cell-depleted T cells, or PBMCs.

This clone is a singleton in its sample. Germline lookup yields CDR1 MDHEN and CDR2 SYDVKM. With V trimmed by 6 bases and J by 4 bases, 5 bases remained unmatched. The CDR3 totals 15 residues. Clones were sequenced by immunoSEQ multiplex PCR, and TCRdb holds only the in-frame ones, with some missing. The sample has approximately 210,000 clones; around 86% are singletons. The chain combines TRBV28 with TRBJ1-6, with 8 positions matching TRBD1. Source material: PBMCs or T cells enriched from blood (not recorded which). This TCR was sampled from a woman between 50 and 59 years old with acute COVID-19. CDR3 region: CASSSRTGYNSPLHF. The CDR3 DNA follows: TGTGCCAGCAGCTCCCGGACAGGGTATAATTCACCCCTCCACTTT.